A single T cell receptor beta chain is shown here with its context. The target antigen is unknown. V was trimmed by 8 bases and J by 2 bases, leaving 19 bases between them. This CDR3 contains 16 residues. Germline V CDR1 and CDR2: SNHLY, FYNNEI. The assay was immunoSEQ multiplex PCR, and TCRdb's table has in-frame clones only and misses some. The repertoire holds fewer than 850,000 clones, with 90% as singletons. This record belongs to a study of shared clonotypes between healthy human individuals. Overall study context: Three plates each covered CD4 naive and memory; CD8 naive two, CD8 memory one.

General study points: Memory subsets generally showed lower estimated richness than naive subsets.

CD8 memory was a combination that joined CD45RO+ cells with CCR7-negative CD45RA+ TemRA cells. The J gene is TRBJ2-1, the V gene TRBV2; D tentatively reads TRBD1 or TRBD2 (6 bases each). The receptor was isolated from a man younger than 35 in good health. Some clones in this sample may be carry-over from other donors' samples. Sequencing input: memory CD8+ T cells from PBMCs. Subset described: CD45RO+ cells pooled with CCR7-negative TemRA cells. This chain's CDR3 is CASSLMRDMTYNEQFF. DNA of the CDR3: TGTGCCAGCTCCTTGATGCGGGACATGACCTACAATGAGCAGTTCTTC. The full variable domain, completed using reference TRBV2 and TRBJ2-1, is EPEVTQTPSHQVTQMGQEVILRCVPISNHLYFYWYRQILGQKVEFLVSFYNNEISEKSEIFDDQFSVERPDGSNFTLKIRSTKLEDSAMYFCASSLMRDMTYNEQFFGPGTRLTVL.